These T cell receptor beta chains were read from a single sample in a study of shared clonotypes between healthy human individuals. Generated by immunoSEQ multiplex PCR, the TCRdb table keeps only in-frame clones and is missing some. The sample consists of approximately 700,000 clones, about 80% of them appearing once. Sequences were obtained from memory CD4+ T cells sorted from blood. All receptors come from a woman in her twenties or thirties in good health. The CDR3 runs from the conserved cysteine through the conserved F or W. The D gene is left open where the match is weak. Clone size, where shown, is once, few, many, or a class for clones that have expanded.

j_call: TRBJ2-1
d_call: TRBD2
v_call: TRBV29-1
clone_size: -
cdr3_nt: TGCAGCGGTGACTTGGGACTAGGTTACAATGAGCAGTTCTTC
cdr3_aa: CSGDLGLGYNEQFF

j_call: TRBJ2-5
d_call: -
v_call: TRBV7-9
clone_size: -
cdr3_nt: TGTGCCAGCAGCTTATACGACAAAGAGACCCAGTACTTC
cdr3_aa: CASSLYDKETQYF

j_call: TRBJ1-1
d_call: -
v_call: TRBV20-1
clone_size: -
cdr3_nt: TGCAGTGCTTTCCGACAGCAGGAAGCTTTCTTT
cdr3_aa: CSAFRQQEAFF

j_call: TRBJ1-6
d_call: -
v_call: TRBV10-3
clone_size: -
cdr3_nt: TGTGCCATCAGCTCACAGGATTCACCCCTCCACTTT
cdr3_aa: CAISSQDSPLHF

j_call: TRBJ2-1
d_call: TRBD2
v_call: TRBV5-1
clone_size: -
cdr3_nt: TGCGCCAGCAGCTCTGCCGCAAGCGGGAGGAAAAATGAGCAGTTCTTC
cdr3_aa: CASSSAASGRKNEQFF

j_call: TRBJ2-7
d_call: TRBD1
v_call: TRBV29-1
clone_size: many
cdr3_nt: TGCAGCGCCTCAACAAGGACAGGCTCCTACGAGCAGTACTTC
cdr3_aa: CSASTRTGSYEQYF

j_call: TRBJ2-7
d_call: -
v_call: TRBV12-2
clone_size: -
cdr3_nt: TGTGCAAGTCGCTTGAGGCAGCCGCCCTCCTACGAGCAGTACTTC
cdr3_aa: CASRLRQPPSYEQYF

j_call: TRBJ2-3
d_call: -
v_call: TRBV27
clone_size: few
cdr3_nt: TGTGCCACCCAGCCCGGGACACCTTCACGCACAGATACGCAGTATTTT
cdr3_aa: CATQPGTPSRTDTQYF

j_call: TRBJ2-5
d_call: -
v_call: TRBV28
clone_size: -
cdr3_nt: TGTGCCAGCAGTTTAGGGGTCCACTGGGGGCAAAGAGAGACCCAGTACTTC
cdr3_aa: CASSLGVHWGQRETQYF

j_call: TRBJ2-3
d_call: -
v_call: TRBV10-3
clone_size: -
cdr3_nt: TGTGCCATCAGTGGAGGGGAAACAGATACGCAGTATTTT
cdr3_aa: CAISGGETDTQYF

j_call: TRBJ2-1
d_call: TRBD1
v_call: TRBV7-3
clone_size: -
cdr3_nt: TGTGCCAGCAGCCGACCCGGGACAGGGAGGTATGAGCAGTTCTTC
cdr3_aa: CASSRPGTGRYEQFF

j_call: TRBJ1-5
d_call: -
v_call: TRBV6-1
clone_size: once
cdr3_nt: TGTGCCAGCAGTGTCGATCGGAGCAATCAGCCCCAGCATTTT
cdr3_aa: CASSVDRSNQPQHF

j_call: TRBJ2-7
d_call: -
v_call: TRBV7-5
clone_size: few
cdr3_nt: TGTGTCAGAAGCTGGCAGGGACAGGGAAACTCCTACGAGCAGTACTTC
cdr3_aa: CVRSWQGQGNSYEQYF

j_call: TRBJ2-5
d_call: TRBD2
v_call: TRBV2
clone_size: -
cdr3_nt: TGTGCCAGCAGTGAATCGGGGGGAGGGGAAGAGACCCAGTACTTC
cdr3_aa: CASSESGGGEETQYF

j_call: TRBJ1-5
d_call: -
v_call: TRBV7-2
clone_size: -
cdr3_nt: TGTGCCAGCAGCCGGGACACCCTTAGCAATCAGCCCCAGCATTTT
cdr3_aa: CASSRDTLSNQPQHF

j_call: TRBJ1-3
d_call: TRBD1
v_call: TRBV2
clone_size: -
cdr3_nt: TGTGCCAGTATGACAGGGTACGGAAACACCATATATTTT
cdr3_aa: CASMTGYGNTIYF

j_call: TRBJ1-4
d_call: -
v_call: TRBV5-1
clone_size: -
cdr3_nt: TGCGCCAGCAGCTTAGGTGGGGGGACTGAAAAACTGTTTTTT
cdr3_aa: CASSLGGGTEKLFF

j_call: TRBJ2-1
d_call: -
v_call: TRBV14
clone_size: few
cdr3_nt: TGTGCCAGCGGGGGCGGGGCTAACAATGAGCAGTTCTTC
cdr3_aa: CASGGGANNEQFF

j_call: TRBJ2-7
d_call: TRBD1
v_call: TRBV5-1
clone_size: -
cdr3_nt: TGCGCCAGCAGCTTTAACAGGGGGTACGAGCAGTACTTC
cdr3_aa: CASSFNRGYEQYF

j_call: TRBJ2-1
d_call: -
v_call: TRBV27
clone_size: -
cdr3_nt: TGTGCCAGCAGTTCCAGGGGGGGCTCCTACAATGAGCAGTTCTTC
cdr3_aa: CASSSRGGSYNEQFF

j_call: TRBJ2-1
d_call: -
v_call: TRBV20-1
clone_size: once
cdr3_nt: TGCAGTGCTAGTGGGGGTGGTGAGCAGTTCTTC
cdr3_aa: CSASGGGEQFF

j_call: TRBJ2-1
d_call: -
v_call: TRBV20-1
clone_size: few
cdr3_nt: TGCAGTGCACCACCCCTTAATGAGCAGTTCTTC
cdr3_aa: CSAPPLNEQFF

j_call: TRBJ2-1
d_call: -
v_call: TRBV19
clone_size: -
cdr3_nt: TGTGCCAGCTCCCGTAGCTCCTACAATGAGCAGTTCTTC
cdr3_aa: CASSRSSYNEQFF

j_call: TRBJ1-5
d_call: -
v_call: TRBV7-9
clone_size: few
cdr3_nt: TGTGCCAGCAGCTCGGCCGGTGATCAGCCCCAGCATTTT
cdr3_aa: CASSSAGDQPQHF

j_call: TRBJ2-7
d_call: -
v_call: TRBV20-1
clone_size: few
cdr3_nt: TGCAGTGCTAGAGATTTCTACGAGCAGTACTTC
cdr3_aa: CSARDFYEQYF

j_call: TRBJ2-1
d_call: -
v_call: TRBV28
clone_size: -
cdr3_nt: TGTGCCAGCAAAACTTTGCATGAGCAGTTCTTC
cdr3_aa: CASKTLHEQFF

j_call: TRBJ1-6
d_call: -
v_call: TRBV28
clone_size: -
cdr3_nt: TGTGCCAGCAGGGGGGTGGTGGAGGCCCTCCACTTT
cdr3_aa: CASRGVVEALHF

j_call: TRBJ2-7
d_call: -
v_call: TRBV7-6
clone_size: few
cdr3_nt: TGTGCCAGCAGCCTAGAGTACGAGCAGTACTTC
cdr3_aa: CASSLEYEQYF

j_call: TRBJ1-1
d_call: TRBD1
v_call: TRBV11-2
clone_size: -
cdr3_nt: TGTGCCAGCAGCACAGGGGGGCTGACAGGGCCTATGAACACTGAAGCTTTCTTT
cdr3_aa: CASSTGGLTGPMNTEAFF

j_call: TRBJ1-6
d_call: -
v_call: TRBV25-1
clone_size: -
cdr3_nt: TGTGCCAGCAGTAGGGACCGGTCACCCCTCCACTTT
cdr3_aa: CASSRDRSPLHF

j_call: TRBJ1-1
d_call: -
v_call: TRBV2
clone_size: -
cdr3_nt: TGTGCCAGCAGTGTCGGGCGGACTGAAGCTTTCTTT
cdr3_aa: CASSVGRTEAFF

j_call: TRBJ2-1
d_call: TRBD2
v_call: TRBV29-1
clone_size: -
cdr3_nt: TGCAGCGGTGAAACTAGCGGGAGGCTCGGGGAGCAGTTCTTC
cdr3_aa: CSGETSGRLGEQFF

j_call: TRBJ1-5
d_call: -
v_call: TRBV5-6
clone_size: -
cdr3_nt: TGTGCCAGCAGCTTGTATAGTGGGTTTGTTGGCAATCAGCCCCAGCATTTT
cdr3_aa: CASSLYSGFVGNQPQHF

j_call: TRBJ2-3
d_call: TRBD1
v_call: TRBV2
clone_size: many
cdr3_nt: TGTGCCAGCAGTGGGGGACAGCCCACAGATACGCAGTATTTT
cdr3_aa: CASSGGQPTDTQYF

j_call: TRBJ2-1
d_call: -
v_call: TRBV11-3
clone_size: -
cdr3_nt: TGTGCCAGCAGCTTATGGGAAAGCTCCTACAATGAGCAGTTCTTC
cdr3_aa: CASSLWESSYNEQFF

j_call: TRBJ2-3
d_call: TRBD2
v_call: TRBV5-1
clone_size: few
cdr3_nt: TGCGCCAGCAGCCCGGAGGGGACTATACCAGATACGCAGTATTTT
cdr3_aa: CASSPEGTIPDTQYF

j_call: TRBJ1-2
d_call: -
v_call: TRBV4-2
clone_size: -
cdr3_nt: TGTGCCAGCAGCACAAGTACAGGGACGAGCTATGGCTACACCTTC
cdr3_aa: CASSTSTGTSYGYTF

j_call: TRBJ2-1
d_call: -
v_call: TRBV27
clone_size: -
cdr3_nt: TGTGCCAGAATAGGCCTCCCCTTCTTCTACAATGAGCAGTTCTTC
cdr3_aa: CARIGLPFFYNEQFF

j_call: TRBJ2-7
d_call: TRBD1
v_call: TRBV19
clone_size: -
cdr3_nt: TGTGCCAGTAGTAACCCGGGACAGGGGTTCTACGAGCAGTACTTC
cdr3_aa: CASSNPGQGFYEQYF

j_call: TRBJ1-1
d_call: -
v_call: TRBV27
clone_size: -
cdr3_nt: TGTGCCAGCAGTTTATTCTGGGGCGGTGACACTGAAGCTTTCTTT
cdr3_aa: CASSLFWGGDTEAFF